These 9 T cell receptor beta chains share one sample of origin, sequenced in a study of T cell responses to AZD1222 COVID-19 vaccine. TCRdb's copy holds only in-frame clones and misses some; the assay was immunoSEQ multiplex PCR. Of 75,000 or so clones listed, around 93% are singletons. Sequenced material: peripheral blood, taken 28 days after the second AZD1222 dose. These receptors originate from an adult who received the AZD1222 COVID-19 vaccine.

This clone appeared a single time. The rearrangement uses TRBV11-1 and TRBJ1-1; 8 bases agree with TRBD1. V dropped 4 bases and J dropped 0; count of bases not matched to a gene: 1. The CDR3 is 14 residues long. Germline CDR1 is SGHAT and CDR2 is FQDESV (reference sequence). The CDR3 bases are TGTGCCAGCAGCTCGGACAGGGTGAACACTGAAGCTTTCTTT. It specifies CASSSDRVNTEAFF.

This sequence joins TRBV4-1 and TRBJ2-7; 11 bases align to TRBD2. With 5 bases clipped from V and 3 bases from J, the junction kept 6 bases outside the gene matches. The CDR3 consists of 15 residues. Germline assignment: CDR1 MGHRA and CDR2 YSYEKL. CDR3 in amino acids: CASSETSGSFYEQYF. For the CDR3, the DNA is TGCGCCAGCAGCGAAACTAGCGGGAGTTTCTACGAGCAGTACTTC.

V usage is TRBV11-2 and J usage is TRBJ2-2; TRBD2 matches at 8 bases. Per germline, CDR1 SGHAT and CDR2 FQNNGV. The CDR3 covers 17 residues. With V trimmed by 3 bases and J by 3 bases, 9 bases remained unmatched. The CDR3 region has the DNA TGTGCCAGCAGCTTTATACAAGGACTAGCTGACACCGGGGAGCTGTTTTTT. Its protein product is CASSFIQGLADTGELFF.

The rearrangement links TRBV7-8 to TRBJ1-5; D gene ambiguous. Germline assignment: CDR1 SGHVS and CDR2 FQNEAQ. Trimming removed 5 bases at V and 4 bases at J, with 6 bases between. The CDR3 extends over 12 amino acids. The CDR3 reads CASSPANQPQHF. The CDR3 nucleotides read TGTGCCAGCAGCCCCGCGAATCAGCCCCAGCATTTT.

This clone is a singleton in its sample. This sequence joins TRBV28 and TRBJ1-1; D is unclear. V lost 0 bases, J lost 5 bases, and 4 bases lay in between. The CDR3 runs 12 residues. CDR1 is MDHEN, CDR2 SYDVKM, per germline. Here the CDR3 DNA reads TGTGCCAGCAGTTTATGGCGTACTGAAGCTTTCTTT. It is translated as CASSLWRTEAFF.

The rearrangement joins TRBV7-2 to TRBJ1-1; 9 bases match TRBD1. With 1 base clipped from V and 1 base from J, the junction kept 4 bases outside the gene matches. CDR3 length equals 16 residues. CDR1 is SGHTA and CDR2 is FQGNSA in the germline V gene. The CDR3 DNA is TGTGCCAGCAGCTTAGTACAGGGGGCCGGGAACACTGAAGCTTTCTTT. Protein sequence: CASSLVQGAGNTEAFF.

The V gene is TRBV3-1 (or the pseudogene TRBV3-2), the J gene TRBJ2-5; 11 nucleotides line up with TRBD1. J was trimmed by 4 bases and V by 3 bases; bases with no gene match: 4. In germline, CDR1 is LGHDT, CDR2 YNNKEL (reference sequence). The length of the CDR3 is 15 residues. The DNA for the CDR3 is TGTGCCAGCAGCCAGGGGACAGGGGGGGCAGAGACCCAGTACTTC. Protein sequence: CASSQGTGGAETQYF.

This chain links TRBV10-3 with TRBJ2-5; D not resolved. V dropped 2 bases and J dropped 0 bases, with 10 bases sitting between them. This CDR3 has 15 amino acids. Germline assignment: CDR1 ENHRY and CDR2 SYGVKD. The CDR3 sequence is CAISEGSPNQETQYF. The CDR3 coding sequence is TGTGCCATCAGTGAGGGCAGTCCCAACCAAGAGACCCAGTACTTC.

In DNA form, the CDR3 reads TGTGCCAGCAGCTTTGCTAGCGGGAGCGTAAGCTCCTACAATGAGCAGTTCTTC. Residues: CASSFASGSVSSYNEQFF. The J gene is TRBJ2-1, the V gene TRBV5-4; 10 nucleotides match TRBD2. V lost 2 bases and J lost 0; bases outside the gene matches: 8. Looked up from germline, CDR1 is SGHNT and CDR2 is YYREEE (reference sequence). The CDR3 sequence is 18 residues long. The variable domain in full, with the rest retrieved from reference TRBV5-4 and TRBJ2-1, is ETGVTQSPTHLIKTRGQQVTLRCSSQSGHNTVSWYQQALGQGPQFIFQYYREEENGRGNFPPRFSGLQFPNYSSELNVNALELDDSALYLCASSFASGSVSSYNEQFFGPGTRLTVL.